This T cell receptor (beta chain) was retrieved from a study of blood T cell repertoires in COVID-19. Study as a whole: The origin of the acute and convalescent COVID-19 samples was the United States, Italy and Spain. T cells, B-cell-depleted T cells, or PBMCs supplied cDNA or gDNA.

J gave up 2 bases and V 5 bases, and 6 bases lay outside the gene matches. Germline CDR1 reads SGHVS; CDR2 reads FNYEAQ. The CDR3 loop spans 15 amino acids. As processed by the authors: Nucleated cell number was recorded as an estimate derived from reference gene primer amplification. The table came from immunoSEQ multiplex PCR; TCRdb's copy has only in-frame clones and leaves some out. That table furnishes V, J and clone size, whereas the DNA furnished D and trimming. The top ten hold 6.3% of the sample, which has about 90,000 clones, approximately 92% seen once. The chain joins TRBV7-6 to TRBJ2-3; 8 nucleotides agree with TRBD2. This clonotype originated in a woman aged 55 to 70 with active COVID-19. The sequencing input was peripheral blood. The CDR3 nucleotides read TGTGCCAGCAGCCTCGGGGGGGCGATCACAGATACGCAGTATTTT. This gives the protein CASSLGGAITDTQYF.